This TCR beta chain was sequenced in a study of shared clonotypes between healthy human individuals. Points from the study as a whole: Sampling involved blood alone; tissue repertoires likely differ. Among non-shared clonotypes, generation probabilities were lower than among those shared by all four donors.

Details on this clone: Its antigen is as yet unknown.

HIV-negative, healthy adults without recent acute infections or vaccinations were the donors. Generated by immunoSEQ multiplex PCR, the TCRdb table keeps only in-frame clones and is missing some. The table lists roughly 1,500,000 clones, about 98% of them singletons. The V gene's germline CDR1 is SGHNT and CDR2 YYREEE (reference sequence). Trimming cost V 3 bases and J 2 bases; bases outside gene matches: 6. The CDR3 spans 16 residues. Input material: naive CD4+ T cells sorted from blood. The subset is: CD45RA+ positively selected. The TCR sequence derives from a man aged 25 to 40 in good health. The chain links TRBV5-4 to TRBJ1-3, with 9 bases aligning to TRBD1. CDR3 nucleotides: TGTGCCAGCAGCTACGGACAGGGGACGCCTGGAAACACCATATATTTT. It specifies CASSYGQGTPGNTIYF.